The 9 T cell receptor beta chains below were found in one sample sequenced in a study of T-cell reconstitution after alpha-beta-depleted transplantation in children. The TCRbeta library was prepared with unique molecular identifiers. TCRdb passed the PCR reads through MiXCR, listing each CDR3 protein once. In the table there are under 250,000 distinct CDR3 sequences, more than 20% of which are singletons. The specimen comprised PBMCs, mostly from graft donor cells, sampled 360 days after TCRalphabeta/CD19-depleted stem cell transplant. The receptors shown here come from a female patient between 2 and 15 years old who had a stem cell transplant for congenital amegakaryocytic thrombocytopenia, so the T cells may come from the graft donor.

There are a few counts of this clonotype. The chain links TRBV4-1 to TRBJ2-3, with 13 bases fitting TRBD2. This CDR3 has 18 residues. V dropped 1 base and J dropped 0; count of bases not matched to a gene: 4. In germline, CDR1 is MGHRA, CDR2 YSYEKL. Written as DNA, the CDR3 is TGCGCCAGCAGCCAAGTTAGGGGACTAGCGGGGAGCACAGATACGCAGTATTTT. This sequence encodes CASSQVRGLAGSTDTQYF.

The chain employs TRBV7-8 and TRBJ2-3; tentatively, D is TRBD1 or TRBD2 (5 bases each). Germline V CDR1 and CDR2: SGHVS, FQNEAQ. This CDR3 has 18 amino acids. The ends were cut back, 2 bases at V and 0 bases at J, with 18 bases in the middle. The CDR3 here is CASSLSLGAQGSTDTQYF. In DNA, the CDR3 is TGTGCCAGCAGCTTAAGTCTCGGGGCCCAGGGTAGCACAGATACGCAGTATTTT.

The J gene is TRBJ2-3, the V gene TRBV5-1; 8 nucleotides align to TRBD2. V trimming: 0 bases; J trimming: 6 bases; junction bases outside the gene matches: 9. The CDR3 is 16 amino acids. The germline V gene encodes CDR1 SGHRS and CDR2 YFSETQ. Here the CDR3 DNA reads TGCGCCAGCAGCTTGGGGGCTAGCGGGCAAGGTGATACGCAGTATTTT. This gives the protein CASSLGASGQGDTQYF.

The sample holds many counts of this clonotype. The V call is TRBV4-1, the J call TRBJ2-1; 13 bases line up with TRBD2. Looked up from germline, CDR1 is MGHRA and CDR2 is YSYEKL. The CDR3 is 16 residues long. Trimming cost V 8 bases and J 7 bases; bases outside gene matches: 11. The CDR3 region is CASGSRRTSGSNEQFF. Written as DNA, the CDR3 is TGCGCCAGCGGAAGCCGAAGGACTAGCGGGAGTAATGAGCAGTTCTTC.

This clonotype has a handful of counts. The CDR3 protein is CASSVAVGNYGYTF. The DNA of the CDR3 is TGTGCCAGCAGCGTAGCGGTGGGGAACTATGGCTACACCTTC. The rearrangement uses TRBV9 and TRBJ1-2, with unresolved D. CDR3 length: 14 amino acids. Germline CDR1 is SGDLS and CDR2 is YYNGEE. V shed 0 bases and J shed 2 bases, with 8 bases lying between them.

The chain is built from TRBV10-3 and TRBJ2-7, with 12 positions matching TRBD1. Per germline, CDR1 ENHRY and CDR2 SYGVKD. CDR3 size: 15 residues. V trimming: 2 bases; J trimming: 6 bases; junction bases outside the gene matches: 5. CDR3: CAISEMGQGAGEQYF. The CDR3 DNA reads TGTGCCATCAGTGAGATGGGACAGGGGGCCGGCGAGCAGTACTTC.

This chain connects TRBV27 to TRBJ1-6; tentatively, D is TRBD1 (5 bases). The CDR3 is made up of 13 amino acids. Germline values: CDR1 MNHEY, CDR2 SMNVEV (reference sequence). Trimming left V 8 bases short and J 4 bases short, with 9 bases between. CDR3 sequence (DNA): TGTGCCAGCGCGTGGGGGTATAATTCACCCCTCCACTTT. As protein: CASAWGYNSPLHF.

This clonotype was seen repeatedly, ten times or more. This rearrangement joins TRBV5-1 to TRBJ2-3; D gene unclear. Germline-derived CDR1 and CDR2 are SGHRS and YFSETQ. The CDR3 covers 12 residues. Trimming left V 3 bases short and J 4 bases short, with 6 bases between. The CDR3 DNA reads TGCGCCAGCAGCTCTTCGGCAGATACGCAGTATTTT. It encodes CASSSSADTQYF.

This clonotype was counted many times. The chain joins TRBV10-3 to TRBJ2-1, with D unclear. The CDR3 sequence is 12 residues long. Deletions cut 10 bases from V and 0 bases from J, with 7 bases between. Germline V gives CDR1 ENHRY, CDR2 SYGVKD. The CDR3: CATGTSYNEQFF. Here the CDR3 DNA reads TGTGCCACCGGCACCTCCTACAATGAGCAGTTCTTC.